Following are 26 T cell receptor beta chains from one sample sequenced in a study of blood T cell repertoires in COVID-19. Sequenced by immunoSEQ multiplex PCR; TCRdb stores in-frame clones only, minus some. Among under 140,000 clones listed, 88% were seen once. Sequencing was done on a sample of peripheral blood. These receptors all stem from a woman aged 50 to 60 with acute or convalescent COVID-19.

The chain employs TRBV7-9 and TRBJ1-4, with no clear D. The V and J ends lost 7 bases and 7 bases respectively, with 10 bases between them. CDR1 SEHNR and CDR2 FQNEAQ come from the germline V gene (reference sequence). The CDR3 runs 12 residues. The CDR3: CASKGGSEKLFF. The CDR3, as DNA: TGTGCCAGCAAGGGTGGGAGTGAAAAACTGTTTTTT.

V is TRBV11-2 and J is TRBJ2-1, with D possibly matching TRBD1 (6 bases). V lost 3 bases to trimming and J lost 8 bases, with 14 bases between them. The germline CDR1 and CDR2 sequences are SGHAT and FQNNGV. This CDR3 spans 14 amino acids. In nucleotides, the CDR3 is TGTGCCAGCAGCTTCGGACAGACCAGGGATGAGCAGTTCTTC. Its protein product is CASSFGQTRDEQFF.

The CDR3, as DNA: TGTGCCAGCAGTCTGCCCGCCGCGTACCAGGGGCTGGGTGAAAAACTGTTTTTT. Translation: CASSLPAAYQGLGEKLFF. V gene TRBV28 combines with J gene TRBJ1-4; D possibly corresponds to TRBD1 (6 bases). V was pared by 5 bases and J by 7 bases, with 26 bases between. The CDR3 spans 18 residues. The germline CDR1 and CDR2 sequences are MDHEN and SYDVKM.

The chain uses TRBV5-5 and TRBJ2-7; D may be TRBD1 (6 bases). The V gene's germline CDR1 is SGHKS and CDR2 YYEKEE (reference sequence). The length of the CDR3 is 15 residues. Trimming removed 2 bases from V and 2 bases from J, with 14 bases in between. The CDR3 nucleotides are TGTGCCAGCAGCTTTTCTGTCACAGGGACCTACGAGCAGTACTTC. Amino acids: CASSFSVTGTYEQYF.

The V call is TRBV6-1, the J call TRBJ2-7; TRBD1 matches at 8 bases. Germline assignment: CDR1 MNHNS and CDR2 SASEGT. V was pared by 2 bases and J by 2 bases, with 8 bases of the junction left unmatched. This CDR3 is built from 16 residues. CDR3 in amino acids: CASSERAGGYTYEQYF. CDR3 DNA: TGTGCCAGCAGTGAAAGGGCAGGGGGCTACACCTACGAGCAGTACTTC.

This clone was counted a single time. The chain carries TRBV7-8 and TRBJ2-3; 10 nucleotides agree with TRBD2. Per germline, CDR1 SGHVS and CDR2 FQNEAQ. Trimming at V came to 5 bases and at J to 0 bases, leaving 8 bases not matched to a gene. This CDR3 is 17 amino acids long. CDR3 DNA sequence: TGTGCCAGCAGCCCAGCGGGGGGGGCTATAAGCACAGATACGCAGTATTTT. Amino acid sequence: CASSPAGGAISTDTQYF.

The V and J genes are TRBV19 and TRBJ2-3; the match to TRBD2 covers 8 bases. This CDR3 comprises 15 residues. V was pared by 7 bases and J by 2 bases, with 8 bases of the junction left unmatched. The V gene's germline CDR1 is LNHDA and CDR2 SQIVND (reference sequence). The CDR3 loop is CASKRAGDFTDTQYF. CDR3 sequence (DNA): TGTGCCAGTAAGCGAGCGGGAGACTTCACAGATACGCAGTATTTT.

The chain joins TRBV6-5 to TRBJ2-1, with 14 bases matching TRBD2. The J segment lost 3 bases and the V segment lost 6 bases, leaving 1 base of the junction unmatched. This CDR3 has 15 residues. Germline V gene data show CDR1 as MNHEY and CDR2 as SVGAGI. The CDR3 nucleotides read TGTGCCAGCAGGGGACTAGCGGGAGACTACAATGAGCAGTTCTTC. Amino acids: CASRGLAGDYNEQFF.

The CDR3 DNA reads as TGTGCCAGTAGTCGACTAGCGGCTCGCTCCTACGAGCAGTACTTC. Encoded protein: CASSRLAARSYEQYF. This chain links TRBV19 with TRBJ2-7; 9 bases fit TRBD2. Trimming cost V 5 bases and J 0 bases; bases outside gene matches: 5. This CDR3 comprises 15 residues. Germline CDR1 is LNHDA and CDR2 is SQIVND (reference sequence).

A single count supports this clone. The J gene is TRBJ1-1, the V gene TRBV5-6; no clear D gene. Germline V lookup: CDR1 SGHDT, CDR2 YYEEEE. The V gene lost 4 bases and the J gene lost 0 bases, with 13 bases spanning the gap. This CDR3 comprises 15 residues. CDR3 amino acids: CASSRYDNMNTEAFF. The DNA for the CDR3 is TGTGCCAGCAGCCGCTATGACAACATGAACACTGAAGCTTTCTTT.

The rearrangement uses TRBV19 and TRBJ1-5; D is uncertain. Trimming cost V 1 base and J 0 bases, with 4 bases left between them. Germline CDR1 reads LNHDA; CDR2 reads SQIVND (reference sequence). The CDR3 spans 14 residues. The CDR3 loop is CASSIGSSNQPQHF. CDR3 sequence (DNA): TGTGCCAGTAGTATAGGGAGTAGCAATCAGCCCCAGCATTTT.

V and J are TRBV12-3 or TRBV12-4 and TRBJ1-3; unclear D gene. CDR3 length: 11 residues. V gave up 6 bases and J gave up 3 bases, with 3 bases separating them. CDR3 bases: TGTGCCAGCAGCCGTGGAAACACCATATATTTT. Residues: CASSRGNTIYF.

This clone came up once. The gene calls are TRBV11-2 and TRBJ2-5; 13 bases line up with TRBD2. The length of the CDR3 is 18 residues. Germline CDR1 SGHAT, CDR2 FQNNGV. V trimming: 5 bases; J trimming: 4 bases; junction bases outside the gene matches: 13. The CDR3 region is CASSPNQLAGGRRETQYF. The CDR3 nucleotides read TGTGCCAGCAGCCCAAACCAACTAGCGGGAGGGAGACGAGAGACCCAGTACTTC.

V is TRBV18 and J is TRBJ1-1, with a tentative D call TRBD1 (5 bases). Germline V gene data show CDR1 as KGHSH and CDR2 as LQKENI. V lost 6 bases to trimming and J lost 4 bases, with 18 bases between them. This CDR3 is 15 amino acids long. The CDR3 is CASSPQGDAGTEAFF. The CDR3 nucleotides are TGTGCCAGCTCTCCCCAGGGCGACGCTGGCACTGAAGCTTTCTTT.

The chain has TRBV6-5 and TRBJ1-1; D gene ambiguous. CDR3 length: 15 residues. The germline V gene encodes CDR1 MNHEY and CDR2 SVGAGI. V was trimmed by 0 bases and J by 3 bases, leaving 11 bases between them. CDR3 coding DNA: TGTGCCAGCAGTTACTCTTTCCGGTCATACACTGAAGCTTTCTTT. The encoded protein is CASSYSFRSYTEAFF.

This clone was picked up a small number of times. The V call is TRBV6-1, the J call TRBJ1-6; D is possibly TRBD1 (5 bases). Per germline, CDR1 MNHNS and CDR2 SASEGT. The CDR3 runs 15 residues. V lost 2 bases to trimming and J lost 4 bases, with 9 bases between them. The CDR3 loop is CASSELGLYNSPLHF. DNA of the CDR3: TGTGCCAGCAGTGAACTGGGGCTGTATAATTCACCCCTCCACTTT.

This clone was recorded only once. V usage is TRBV5-1 and J usage is TRBJ2-7; TRBD1 matches 10 bases. The CDR3 contains 15 residues. CDR1 and CDR2 from the germline V gene are SGHRS and YFSETQ. Germline trimming cut 0 bases from V and 2 bases from J; bases unmatched to any gene: 2. This chain's CDR3 is CASSLVGQGPYEQYF. The CDR3 DNA reads as TGCGCCAGCAGCTTGGTGGGACAGGGGCCCTACGAGCAGTACTTC.

CDR3 residues: CASSEGRGRGEQYF. The CDR3 coding sequence is TGTGCCAGCAGTGAAGGTAGGGGGCGAGGCGAGCAGTACTTC. V gene TRBV6-1 combines with J gene TRBJ2-7; TRBD1 aligns across 7 bases. There are 14 residues in the CDR3. In germline, CDR1 is MNHNS, CDR2 SASEGT. The trim removed 1 base at V and 6 bases at J, leaving 6 bases unmatched.

DNA for the CDR3: TGTGCCAGCAGCTCTGGACTAGCGGGAGAGTTTGGTTTAACCGGGGAGCTGTTTTTT. Its translation: CASSSGLAGEFGLTGELFF. The chain uses TRBV7-2 and TRBJ2-2, with 13 bases fitting TRBD2. Trimming took 4 bases from V and 5 from J; bases not matched to a gene: 13. This CDR3 region has 19 residues. In germline, CDR1 is SGHTA, CDR2 FQGNSA.

This clone was seen a single time. The V gene is TRBV9, the J gene TRBJ1-1; 11 bases match TRBD1. CDR3 length equals 16 residues. CDR1 and CDR2 from the germline V gene are SGDLS and YYNGEE. Germline trimming cut 2 bases from V and 4 bases from J; bases unmatched to any gene: 7. The CDR3 reads CASSVETGTGGTEAFF. As DNA, the CDR3 is TGTGCCAGCAGCGTCGAGACTGGGACAGGGGGCACTGAAGCTTTCTTT.

The V and J genes are TRBV5-1 and TRBJ2-1; TRBD2 matches 14 bases. The CDR3 has 17 residues. The V segment lost 4 bases and the J segment 5 bases; nucleotides outside the gene matches: 8. Looked up from germline, CDR1 is SGHRS and CDR2 is YFSETQ. The CDR3 spells CASSTLGLAGGNNEQFF. CDR3 sequence (DNA): TGCGCCAGCAGCACCCTCGGACTAGCGGGAGGCAACAATGAGCAGTTCTTC.

The V and J genes are TRBV6-5 and TRBJ1-1, with D possibly being TRBD1 (5 bases). This CDR3 contains 13 residues. The V end was cut by 7 bases, the J end by 4 bases, with 13 bases between. CDR1 is MNHEY, CDR2 SVGAGI, per germline. The CDR3: CASTLLGGTEAFF. CDR3 nucleotide sequence: TGTGCCAGCACCTTGTTGGGGGGCACTGAAGCTTTCTTT.

V is TRBV9 and J is TRBJ2-2; weak D call: TRBD2 (5 bases). CDR3 length: 15 amino acids. The V end lost 3 bases, the J end lost 1 base, and 10 bases lay between the germline ends. CDR1 is SGDLS, CDR2 YYNGEE, per germline. The CDR3 here is CASSARRENTGELFF. CDR3 nucleotides: TGTGCCAGCAGCGCCCGACGGGAGAACACCGGGGAGCTGTTTTTT.

This clone occurred once. This sequence joins TRBV7-9 and TRBJ1-5, with D possibly being TRBD1 (5 bases). This CDR3 is 16 amino acids long. The V and J ends lost 1 base and 10 bases respectively, with 20 bases between them. Germline lookup yields CDR1 SEHNR and CDR2 FQNEAQ (reference sequence). CDR3 protein: CASSLGLGEAPVPQHF. In DNA form, the CDR3 reads TGTGCCAGCAGCTTAGGGCTAGGGGAAGCCCCGGTCCCCCAGCATTTT.

The chain has TRBV15 and TRBJ2-7; 9 nucleotides align to TRBD2. Germline-derived CDR1 and CDR2 are LNHNV and YYDKDF (reference sequence). The V gene end was trimmed by 3 bases and the J gene end by 4 bases; junction bases not matched to a gene: 10. The CDR3 totals 16 residues. CDR3 protein: CATSSTTSGRGYEQYF. As DNA, the CDR3 is TGTGCCACCAGCAGTACTACTAGCGGGCGAGGGTACGAGCAGTACTTC.

This clone was observed a single time. Germline is not matched at one junction end, which may reflect a read error. J is TRBJ1-6 and V is TRBV30; 7 bases agree with TRBD1. The germline V gene has CDR1 GTSNPN and CDR2 SVGIG (reference sequence). This CDR3 has 12 residues. The CDR3 spells CAWGQDNSPLHF. DNA for the CDR3: TGTGCCTGGGGACAGGATAATTCGCCCCTCCACTTT.